The TCR beta chain under discussion was sequenced for a study of T cell responses to AZD1222 COVID-19 vaccine. Germline V gives CDR1 SGHVS, CDR2 FQNEAQ. The V and J ends lost 5 bases and 2 bases, in that order; junction bases with no gene match: 3. This CDR3 has 15 residues. Using immunoSEQ multiplex PCR, the repertoire was profiled, and TCRdb retains in-frame clones only, with some absent. The table shows 90,000 to 140,000 clones, with about 91% occurring only once. The sequences come from peripheral blood, collected 28 days after the second AZD1222 dose. The chain joins TRBV7-8 to TRBJ2-1, with TRBD2 matching over 10 bases. The sequence was obtained from an adult who received the AZD1222 COVID-19 vaccine. The CDR3 nucleotides are TGTGCCAGCAGCCAGCGGGAGGGGCCCTACAATGAGCAGTTCTTC. Encoded protein: CASSQREGPYNEQFF. Using reference TRBV7-8 and TRBJ2-1 for the parts outside the CDR3, the full variable domain is GAGVSQSPRYKVAKRGQDVALRCDPISGHVSLFWYQQALGQGPEFLTYFQNEAQLDKSGLPSDRFFAERPEGSVSTLKIQRTQQEDSAVYLCASSQREGPYNEQFFGPGTRLTVL.